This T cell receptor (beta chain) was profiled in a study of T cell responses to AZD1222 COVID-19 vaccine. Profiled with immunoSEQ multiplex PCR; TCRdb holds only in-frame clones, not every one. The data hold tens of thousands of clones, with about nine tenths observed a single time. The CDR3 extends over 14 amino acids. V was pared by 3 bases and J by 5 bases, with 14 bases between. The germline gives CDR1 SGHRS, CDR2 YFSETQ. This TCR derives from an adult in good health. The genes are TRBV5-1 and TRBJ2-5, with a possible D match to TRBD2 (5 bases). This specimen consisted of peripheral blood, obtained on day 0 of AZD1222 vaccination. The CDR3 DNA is TGCGCCAGCAGCTCGCACACTAGTTTGGAGACCCAGTACTTC. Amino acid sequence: CASSSHTSLETQYF. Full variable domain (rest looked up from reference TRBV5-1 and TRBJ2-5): KAGVTQTPRYLIKTRGQQVTLSCSPISGHRSVSWYQQTPGQGLQFLFEYFSETQRNKGNFPGRFSGRQFSNSRSEMNVSTLELGDSALYLCASSSHTSLETQYFGPGTRLLVL.